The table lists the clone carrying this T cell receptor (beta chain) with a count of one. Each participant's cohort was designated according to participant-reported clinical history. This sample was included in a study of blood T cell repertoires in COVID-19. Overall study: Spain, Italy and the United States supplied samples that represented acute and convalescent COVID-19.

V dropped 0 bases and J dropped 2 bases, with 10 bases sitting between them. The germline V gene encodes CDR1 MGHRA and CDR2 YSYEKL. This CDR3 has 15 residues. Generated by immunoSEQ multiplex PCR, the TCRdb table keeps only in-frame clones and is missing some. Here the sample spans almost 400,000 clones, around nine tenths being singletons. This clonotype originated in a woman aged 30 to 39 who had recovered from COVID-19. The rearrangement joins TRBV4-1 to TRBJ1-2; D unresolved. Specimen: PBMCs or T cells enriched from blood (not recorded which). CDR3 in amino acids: CASSQDIPGNYGYTF. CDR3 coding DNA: TGCGCCAGCAGCCAAGATATCCCAGGAAACTATGGCTACACCTTC.